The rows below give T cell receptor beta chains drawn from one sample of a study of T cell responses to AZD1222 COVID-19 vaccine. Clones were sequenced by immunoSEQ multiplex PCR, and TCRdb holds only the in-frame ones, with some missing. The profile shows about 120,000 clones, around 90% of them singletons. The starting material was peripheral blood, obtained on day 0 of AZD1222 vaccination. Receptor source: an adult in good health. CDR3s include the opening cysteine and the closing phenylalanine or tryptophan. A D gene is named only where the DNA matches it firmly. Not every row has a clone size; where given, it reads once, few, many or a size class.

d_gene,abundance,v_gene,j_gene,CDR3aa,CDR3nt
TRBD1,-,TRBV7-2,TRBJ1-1,CASSLGTGGASEAFF,TGTGCCAGCAGCTTAGGGACAGGGGGCGCGTCTGAAGCTTTCTTT
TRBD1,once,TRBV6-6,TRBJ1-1,CASSRDSMNTEAFF,TGTGCCAGCAGTCGGGACAGTATGAACACTGAAGCTTTCTTT
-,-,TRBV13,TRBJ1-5,CASSTLNQPQHF,TGTGCCAGCAGCACCCTCAATCAGCCCCAGCATTTT
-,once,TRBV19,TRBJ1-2,CASRGYGYTF,TGTGCCAGTCGGGGTTATGGCTACACCTTC
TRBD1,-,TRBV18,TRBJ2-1,CASSPPKGQGANEQFF,TGTGCCAGCTCACCACCTAAAGGACAGGGGGCGAATGAGCAGTTCTTC
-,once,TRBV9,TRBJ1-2,CASSVDSLNYGYTF,TGTGCCAGCAGCGTAGACAGCCTTAACTATGGCTACACCTTC
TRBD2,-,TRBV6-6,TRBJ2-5,CASNLSGYQETQYF,TGTGCCAGCAACCTTAGCGGGTACCAAGAGACCCAGTACTTC
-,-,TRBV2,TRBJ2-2,CASSKEGGLNTGELFF,TGTGCCAGCAGTAAAGAAGGGGGACTGAACACCGGGGAGCTGTTTTTT
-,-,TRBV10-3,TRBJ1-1,CAISESPGHTEAFF,TGTGCCATCAGTGAGTCCCCGGGACACACTGAAGCTTTCTTT
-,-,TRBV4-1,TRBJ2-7,CASSQRGVTSYEQYF,TGCGCCAGCAGCCAAAGGGGGGTAACCTCCTACGAGCAGTACTTC
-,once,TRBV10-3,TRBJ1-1,CGIGRAPRTEAFF,TGTGGAATCGGGAGGGCGCCCCGAACTGAAGCTTTCTTT
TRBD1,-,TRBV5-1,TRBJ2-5,CASSSSTGEETQYF,TGCGCCAGCAGCTCCTCGACAGGGGAGGAGACCCAGTACTTC
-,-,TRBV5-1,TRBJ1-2,CASSLGAGDNYGYTF,TGCGCCAGCAGCTTGGGTGCGGGAGATAACTATGGCTACACCTTC
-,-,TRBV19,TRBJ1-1,CASSIEAGLVEAFF,TGTGCCAGTAGTATAGAAGCAGGGTTGGTTGAAGCTTTCTTT
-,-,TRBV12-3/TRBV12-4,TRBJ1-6,CASSHGDRPGLHF,TGTGCCAGCAGCCACGGGGACCGGCCGGGCCTCCACTTT
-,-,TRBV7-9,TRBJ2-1,CASSLVKGIHEQFF,TGTGCCAGCAGCTTAGTTAAGGGTATCCATGAGCAGTTCTTC
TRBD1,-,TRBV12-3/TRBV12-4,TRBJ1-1,CASRQDRATEAFF,TGTGCCAGCAGACAAGACAGGGCCACTGAAGCTTTCTTT
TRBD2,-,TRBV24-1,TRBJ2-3,CATSGSSGASTDTQYF,TGTGCCACCAGTGGTTCTAGCGGGGCGAGCACAGATACGCAGTATTTT
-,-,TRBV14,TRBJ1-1,CASSQDVRVSYTEAFF,TGTGCCAGCAGCCAAGATGTTAGGGTGAGCTACACTGAAGCTTTCTTT
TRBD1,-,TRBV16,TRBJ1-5,CASSQGGDRGQPQHF,TGTGCCAGCAGCCAGGGAGGGGACAGGGGTCAGCCCCAGCATTTT
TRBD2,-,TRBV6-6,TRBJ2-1,CASSYFGERGYNEQFF,TGTGCCAGCAGTTACTTCGGGGAGCGGGGCTACAATGAGCAGTTCTTC
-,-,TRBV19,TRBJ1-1,CASRGSGTEAFF,TGTGCCAGTAGGGGGTCTGGTACTGAAGCTTTCTTT
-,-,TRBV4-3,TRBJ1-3,CASSQSSRGSGNTIYF,TGCGCCAGCAGCCAATCCTCCAGGGGTTCTGGAAACACCATATATTTT
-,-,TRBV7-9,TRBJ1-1,CASSLGRNTEAFF,TGTGCCAGCAGCCTCGGACGGAACACTGAAGCTTTCTTT
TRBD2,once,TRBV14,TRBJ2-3,CASARRGGATDTQYF,TGTGCCAGCGCGAGACGCGGGGGGGCCACAGATACGCAGTATTTT
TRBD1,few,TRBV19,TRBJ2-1,CASSWGTGDNEQFF,TGTGCCAGTAGTTGGGGGACAGGGGACAATGAGCAGTTCTTC
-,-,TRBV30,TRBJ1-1,CAWSTTGGEAFF,TGTGCCTGGAGTACTACCGGGGGTGAAGCTTTCTTT
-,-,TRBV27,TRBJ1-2,CASKSAANYGYTF,TGTGCCAGCAAGTCGGCAGCCAACTATGGCTACACCTTC
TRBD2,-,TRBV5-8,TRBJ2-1,CASSLVSMRLATFVQFF,TGTGCCAGCAGCTTGGTCTCTATGAGACTAGCTACGTTCGTGCAGTTCTTC
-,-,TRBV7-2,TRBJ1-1,CASSSGAETYTEAFF,TGTGCCAGCAGCTCGGGAGCAGAAACGTACACTGAAGCTTTCTTT
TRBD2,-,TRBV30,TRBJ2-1,CAWSPEPGLALYNEQFF,TGTGCCTGGAGTCCGGAACCGGGACTAGCGCTTTACAATGAGCAGTTCTTC
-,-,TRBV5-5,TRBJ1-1,CASSARQHTEAFF,TGTGCCAGCAGCGCACGACAGCACACTGAAGCTTTCTTT
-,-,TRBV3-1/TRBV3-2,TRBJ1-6,CASSQEIIYSPLHF,TGTGCCAGCAGCCAAGAAATAATCTACTCACCCCTCCACTTT
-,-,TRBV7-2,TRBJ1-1,CASSYHKQVFEAFF,TGTGCCAGCAGCTACCATAAACAGGTCTTTGAAGCTTTCTTT
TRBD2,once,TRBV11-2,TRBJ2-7,CASSSPPGTSGGPWYF,TGTGCCAGCAGCTCTCCGCCCGGGACTAGCGGGGGCCCCTGGTACTTC
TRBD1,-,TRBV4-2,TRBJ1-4,CASSQEVRWTGINEKLFF,TGTGCCAGCAGCCAAGAAGTCCGTTGGACAGGGATTAATGAAAAACTGTTTTTT
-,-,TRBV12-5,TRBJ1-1,CASGSLSDSLPDVF,TGTGCTAGTGGTTCTCTTTCGGATTCTCTGCCGGACGTCTTT
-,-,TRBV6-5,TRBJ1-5,CASSLGLAFHQPQHF,TGTGCCAGCAGCTTGGGATTGGCTTTTCATCAGCCCCAGCATTTT
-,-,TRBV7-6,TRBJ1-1,CASTSEIGTEAFF,TGTGCCAGCACCTCGGAAATAGGGACTGAAGCTTTCTTT
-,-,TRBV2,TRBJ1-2,CASRVRGGENYGYTF,TGTGCCAGCAGAGTTCGTGGGGGGGAAAACTATGGCTACACCTTC